The 22 T cell receptor beta chains below come from one sample, sequenced in a study of T-cell reconstitution after alpha-beta-depleted transplantation in children. Unique molecular identifiers were built into the TCRbeta library. TCRdb re-called the PCR reads through MiXCR, storing one row per CDR3 protein. The repertoire holds approximately 9,400 distinct CDR3 sequences, with 17% as singletons. Source: PBMCs, mostly from graft donor cells, taken 60 days after TCRalphabeta/CD19-depleted stem cell transplant. The receptors were sampled from a girl less than two years old who had a stem cell transplant for combined immunodeficiency, so the T cells may come from the graft donor.

This clonotype was detected many times. The chain recombines TRBV6-2 or TRBV6-3 with TRBJ1-4, with no clear D. Trimming removed 4 bases at V and 8 bases at J, with 5 bases between. CDR3 length: 11 amino acids. Germline CDR1 MNHEY, CDR2 SVGEGT. CDR3 bases: TGTGCCAGCAGTTTTGGAGAAAAACTGTTTTTT. The encoded protein is CASSFGEKLFF.

This clonotype showed up many times. This chain links TRBV6-5 with TRBJ1-2; a possible D gene is TRBD1 (6 bases). Germline V gene data show CDR1 as MNHEY and CDR2 as SVGAGI. Trimming shortened V by 2 bases and J by 7 bases, and 17 bases separated the two germline ends. The CDR3 has 15 residues. The CDR3 spells CASSYGQGRMSGYTF. The CDR3 DNA follows: TGTGCCAGCAGTTACGGCCAGGGGCGCATGAGTGGCTACACCTTC.

The chain couples TRBV27 to TRBJ1-5; D is possibly TRBD1 (5 bases). CDR1 and CDR2 from the germline V gene are MNHEY and SMNVEV (reference sequence). The CDR3 is 14 amino acids. The germline V and J ends were trimmed by 7 bases and 2 bases, with 12 bases remaining between them. This CDR3 is CASKPSTGNQPQHF. DNA of the CDR3: TGTGCCAGCAAACCGTCGACAGGCAATCAGCCCCAGCATTTT.

This clonotype was recorded many times. The chain combines TRBV7-2 with TRBJ2-7; 7 nucleotides match TRBD2. The V and J ends lost 5 bases and 0 bases, in that order; junction bases with no gene match: 7. Germline V gene sequence: CDR1 SGHTA, CDR2 FQGNSA. The CDR3 sequence is 15 residues long. DNA of the CDR3: TGTGCCAGCAGCCTTAGCGGGTCCAGCTCCTACGAGCAGTACTTC. This gives the protein CASSLSGSSSYEQYF. The full variable domain, in which reference TRBV7-2 and TRBJ2-7 provide the parts outside the CDR3, is GAGVSQSPSNKVTEKGKDVELRCDPISGHTALYWYRQSLGQGLEFLIYFQGNSAPDKSGLPSDRFSAERTGGSVSTLTIQRTQQEDSAVYLCASSLSGSSSYEQYFGPGTRLTVT.

This clonotype was detected once. The chain couples TRBV9 to TRBJ2-1, with TRBD2 identical over 8 bases. Germline V gives CDR1 SGDLS, CDR2 YYNGEE. V trimming: 1 base; J trimming: 7 bases; junction bases outside the gene matches: 4. The CDR3 has 14 residues. CDR3: CASSVPSGQNEQFF. In DNA form, the CDR3 reads TGTGCCAGCAGCGTACCTAGCGGGCAAAATGAGCAGTTCTTC.

There are many counts of this clonotype. The V gene is TRBV20-1, the J gene TRBJ2-7; 7 nucleotides match TRBD2. This CDR3 spans 17 amino acids. J lost 3 bases, V lost 3 bases, and 17 bases had no gene match. The germline gives CDR1 DFQATT, CDR2 SNEGSKA (reference sequence). CDR3 in amino acids: CSARKAGPLGDYYEQYF. The CDR3 DNA is TGCAGTGCTAGGAAGGCTGGACCCTTGGGGGACTACTACGAGCAGTACTTC.

This clonotype was seen ten or more times. The CDR3 spells CASSLGAERGYTF. The CDR3 nucleotides read TGTGCCAGCAGTTTAGGGGCCGAGCGGGGCTACACCTTC. The V call is TRBV12-3 or TRBV12-4, the J call TRBJ1-2, with no clear D. Trimming removed 1 base at V and 8 bases at J, with 11 bases between. This CDR3 contains 13 residues.

This clonotype has a handful of counts. The chain couples TRBV2 to TRBJ2-1; TRBD1 is a possible D gene (6 bases). The CDR3 is made up of 15 amino acids. Germline CDR1 and CDR2: SNHLY and FYNNEI. V lost 7 bases and J lost 6, with 19 bases in between. CDR3 sequence: CASTPDRTSGNEQFF. The CDR3 DNA reads as TGTGCCAGCACCCCCGACAGGACGAGTGGCAATGAGCAGTTCTTC. Looking up the rest from reference TRBV2 and TRBJ2-1 gives the full variable domain: EPEVTQTPSHQVTQMGQEVILRCVPISNHLYFYWYRQILGQKVEFLVSFYNNEISEKSEIFDDQFSVERPDGSNFTLKIRSTKLEDSAMYFCASTPDRTSGNEQFFGPGTRLTVL.

At least ten counts were recorded for this clonotype. The chain couples TRBV20-1 to TRBJ2-5; TRBD2 matches 8 bases. The germline CDR1 and CDR2 sequences are DFQATT and SNEGSKA (reference sequence). The trim removed 6 bases at V and 5 bases at J, leaving 11 bases unmatched. The CDR3 has 14 amino acids. The CDR3 DNA follows: TGCAGTGCCGTCCGGGGGGGAAGGGTCGAGACCCAGTACTTC. It translates to CSAVRGGRVETQYF.

In its sample, this clonotype was seen a few times. This sequence joins TRBV12-3 or TRBV12-4 and TRBJ1-2; TRBD1 is a possible D gene (6 bases). V shed 7 bases and J shed 7 bases, with 13 bases lying between them. The CDR3 length is 12 residues. The CDR3 bases are TGTGCCAGCACCTCTGAGGGGGGTGGCTACACCTTC. Protein: CASTSEGGGYTF.

In this sample, this clonotype turned up many times. This rearrangement joins TRBV7-3 to TRBJ2-1; D gene uncertain. The CDR3 contains 15 residues. V lost 1 base and J 3 bases, leaving 10 bases between the germline ends. The germline gives CDR1 SGHTA, CDR2 FQGTGA. CDR3 amino acids: CASSLRSASYNEQFF. The CDR3 coding sequence is TGTGCCAGCAGCTTAAGGAGCGCAAGCTACAATGAGCAGTTCTTC.

V and J are TRBV5-1 and TRBJ2-2, with 7 bases aligning to TRBD2. This CDR3 is built from 15 residues. V shed 0 bases and J 2 bases; nucleotides not matched to a gene: 1. Germline loops: CDR1 SGHRS, CDR2 YFSETQ. The CDR3 region is CASSLGGGNTGELFF. In DNA, the CDR3 is TGCGCCAGCAGCTTGGGCGGGGGAAACACCGGGGAGCTGTTTTTT.

This clonotype was detected many times. The rearrangement uses TRBV6-5 and TRBJ2-3; no clear D gene. V lost 7 bases and J lost 5, with 10 bases in between. The CDR3 runs to 12 residues. Germline V lookup: CDR1 MNHEY, CDR2 SVGAGI. CDR3 nucleotide sequence: TGTGCCAGCACCAGCGTTGGAGATACGCAGTATTTT. As protein: CASTSVGDTQYF.

This clonotype was seen ten or more times. CDR3 residues: CSAREKGPWNEQFF. The CDR3 DNA reads TGCAGTGCTAGAGAAAAAGGGCCGTGGAATGAGCAGTTCTTC. J is TRBJ2-1 and V is TRBV20-1; D ambiguous. With 0 bases removed from V and 7 bases from J, the gap between germline ends came to 13 bases. This CDR3 has 14 residues. Germline V CDR1 and CDR2: DFQATT, SNEGSKA (reference sequence).

This clonotype has at least ten counts. The DNA for the CDR3 is TGTGCCAGCAGTTTTTCCGGGTACGAGCAGTACTTC. Protein product: CASSFSGYEQYF. The chain combines TRBV12-3 or TRBV12-4 with TRBJ2-7, with unresolved D. Trimming removed 3 bases from V and 4 bases from J, with 7 bases in between. The length of the CDR3 is 12 residues.

This clonotype was found a few times. The chain links TRBV6-2 or TRBV6-3 to TRBJ2-2, with D perhaps matching TRBD2 (5 bases). CDR1 is MNHEY, CDR2 SVGEGT, per germline. The CDR3 runs to 14 residues. The germline V and J ends were trimmed by 0 bases and 7 bases, with 9 bases remaining between them. CDR3: CASSYSRLIGELFF. The CDR3 DNA reads TGTGCCAGCAGTTACTCGCGACTAATCGGGGAGCTGTTTTTT.

In the case of this clonotype: Given a much more abundant clone one base away, this may be a read error. The chain combines TRBV5-5 with TRBJ2-1; no clear D. The CDR3 totals 18 residues. CDR1 is SGHKS and CDR2 is YYEKEE in the germline V gene (reference sequence). V was cut by 1 base and J by 7 bases, with 24 bases left in between. The CDR3 region has the DNA TGTGCCAGCAGCTTGTCCCGACAATTTGTCCGGATTTGGAATGAGCAGTTCTTC. It yields the protein CASSLSRQFVRIWNEQFF.

The genes are TRBV7-2 and TRBJ2-7; a possible D gene is TRBD1 (6 bases). The length of the CDR3 is 16 residues. The V gene lost 5 bases and the J gene lost 2 bases, with 19 bases spanning the gap. The germline V gene has CDR1 SGHTA and CDR2 FQGNSA. CDR3 sequence reads: CASSLTSRTEPYEQYF. The CDR3 nucleotides read TGTGCCAGCAGCCTGACCTCCCGGACAGAACCCTACGAGCAGTACTTC.

This clonotype was detected ten times or more. The rearrangement links TRBV20-1 to TRBJ2-2, with 10 bases that match TRBD1. Germline lookup yields CDR1 DFQATT and CDR2 SNEGSKA (reference sequence). The CDR3 has 14 amino acids. V shed 0 bases and J 6 bases; nucleotides not matched to a gene: 1. The CDR3 region is CSARDGQGAGELFF. In DNA, the CDR3 is TGCAGTGCTAGAGACGGACAGGGGGCCGGGGAGCTGTTTTTT.

This clonotype was picked up a small number of times. The rearrangement joins TRBV20-1 to TRBJ2-1; a possible D gene is TRBD1 (5 bases). This CDR3 has 12 residues. Germline lookup yields CDR1 DFQATT and CDR2 SNEGSKA (reference sequence). With 1 base removed from V and 8 bases from J, the gap between germline ends came to 9 bases. CDR3 sequence reads: CSARGQGYEQFF. CDR3 bases: TGCAGTGCTAGAGGGCAGGGTTATGAGCAGTTCTTC.

At least ten counts were recorded for this clonotype. V usage is TRBV5-6 and J usage is TRBJ1-2, with 8 bases aligning to TRBD1. There are 15 residues in the CDR3. Per the germline V gene, CDR1 is SGHDT and CDR2 is YYEEEE. V was pared by 0 bases and J by 4 bases, with 5 bases of the junction left unmatched. This CDR3 is CASSLGTGKIYGYTF. The DNA for the CDR3 is TGTGCCAGCAGCTTGGGGACAGGGAAGATCTATGGCTACACCTTC.

This clonotype was counted ten times or more. This chain uses TRBV12-3 or TRBV12-4 with TRBJ1-2; D remains unclear. The CDR3 extends over 13 amino acids. V lost 2 bases and J lost 2, with 6 bases in between. Written as DNA, the CDR3 is TGTGCCAGCAGTTTATCCAGAAACTATGGCTACACCTTC. It yields the protein CASSLSRNYGYTF.